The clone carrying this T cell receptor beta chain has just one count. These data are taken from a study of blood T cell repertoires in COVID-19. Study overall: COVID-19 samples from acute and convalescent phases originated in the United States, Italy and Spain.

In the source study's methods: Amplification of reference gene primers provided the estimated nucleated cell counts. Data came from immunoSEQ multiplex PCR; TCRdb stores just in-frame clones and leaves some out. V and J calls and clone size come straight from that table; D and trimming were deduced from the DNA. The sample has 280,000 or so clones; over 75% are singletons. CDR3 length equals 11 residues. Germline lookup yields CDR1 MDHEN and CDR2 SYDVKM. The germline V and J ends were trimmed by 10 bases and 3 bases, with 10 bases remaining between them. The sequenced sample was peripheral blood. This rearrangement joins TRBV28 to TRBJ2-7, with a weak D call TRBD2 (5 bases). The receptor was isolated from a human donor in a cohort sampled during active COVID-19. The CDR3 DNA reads TGTGCCACCGCGAGGGACTACGAGCAGTACTTC. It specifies CATARDYEQYF. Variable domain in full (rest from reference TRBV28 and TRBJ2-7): DVKVTQSSRYLVKRTGEKVFLECVQDMDHENMFWYRQDPGLGLRLIYFSYDVKMKEKGDIPEGYSVSREKKERFSLILESASTNQTSMYLCATARDYEQYFGPGTRLTVT.